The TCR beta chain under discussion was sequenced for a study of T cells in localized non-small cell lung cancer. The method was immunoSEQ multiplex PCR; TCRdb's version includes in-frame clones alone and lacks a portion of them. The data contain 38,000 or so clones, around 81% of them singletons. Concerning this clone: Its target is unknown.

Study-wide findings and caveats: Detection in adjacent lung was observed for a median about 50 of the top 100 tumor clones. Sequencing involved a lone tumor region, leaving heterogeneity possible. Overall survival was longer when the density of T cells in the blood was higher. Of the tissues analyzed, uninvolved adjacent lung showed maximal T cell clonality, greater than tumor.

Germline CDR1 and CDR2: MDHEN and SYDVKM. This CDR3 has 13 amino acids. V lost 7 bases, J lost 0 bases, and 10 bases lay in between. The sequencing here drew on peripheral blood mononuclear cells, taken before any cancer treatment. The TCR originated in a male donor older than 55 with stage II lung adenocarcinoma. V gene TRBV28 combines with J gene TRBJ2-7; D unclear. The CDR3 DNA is TGTGCCAGCACCACTCCCAGCTCCTACGAGCAGTACTTC. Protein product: CASTTPSSYEQYF. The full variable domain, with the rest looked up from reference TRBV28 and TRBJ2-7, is DVKVTQSSRYLVKRTGEKVFLECVQDMDHENMFWYRQDPGLGLRLIYFSYDVKMKEKGDIPEGYSVSREKKERFSLILESASTNQTSMYLCASTTPSSYEQYFGPGTRLTVT.